This T cell receptor beta chain derives from a study of regulatory T cells in long-lasting Graves disease. This clonotype was recorded at least ten times. Its antigen is not identified. General observations from the study: Researchers reported studying only peripheral blood, not thyroid tissue. Persistent Graves' disease cases displayed lower TCR diversity than newly diagnosed ones.

V was shortened by 4 bases and J by 7 bases, with 20 bases between the two germline ends. Germline CDR1 is SGHRS and CDR2 is YFSETQ. CDR3 length: 16 amino acids. Building of the TCR beta libraries involved iRepertoire HTBI primers and Arm-PCR of CDR3 regions. TCRdb itself ran the multiplex PCR reads through MiXCR, one entry per CDR3 protein. The table lists 550,000 to 700,000 distinct CDR3 sequences, 16% of them singletons, with 9.5% to 15% in the top ten. Time point here: newly diagnosed GD, antithyroid drugs for less than 3 months. PBMCs provided the RNA from which the TCR library was made. The sample was also reused in another study, on T cells in Graves' hyperthyroidism and ophthalmopathy. Turning to that study: Criteria for exclusion of patients were uncontrolled infection, other autoimmune disease, pregnancy or lactation.

This rearrangement joins TRBV5-1 to TRBJ1-4; D unresolved. The sample in question was peripheral blood mononuclear cells (PBMCs), obtained at new diagnosis, from a patient treated with antithyroid drugs. This receptor was taken from a man aged 18 to 30 with Graves disease. In DNA form, the CDR3 reads TGCGCCAGCAGCCCCTTCTCGCCGGAAAGAGGTGAAAAACTGTTTTTT. It specifies CASSPFSPERGEKLFF.